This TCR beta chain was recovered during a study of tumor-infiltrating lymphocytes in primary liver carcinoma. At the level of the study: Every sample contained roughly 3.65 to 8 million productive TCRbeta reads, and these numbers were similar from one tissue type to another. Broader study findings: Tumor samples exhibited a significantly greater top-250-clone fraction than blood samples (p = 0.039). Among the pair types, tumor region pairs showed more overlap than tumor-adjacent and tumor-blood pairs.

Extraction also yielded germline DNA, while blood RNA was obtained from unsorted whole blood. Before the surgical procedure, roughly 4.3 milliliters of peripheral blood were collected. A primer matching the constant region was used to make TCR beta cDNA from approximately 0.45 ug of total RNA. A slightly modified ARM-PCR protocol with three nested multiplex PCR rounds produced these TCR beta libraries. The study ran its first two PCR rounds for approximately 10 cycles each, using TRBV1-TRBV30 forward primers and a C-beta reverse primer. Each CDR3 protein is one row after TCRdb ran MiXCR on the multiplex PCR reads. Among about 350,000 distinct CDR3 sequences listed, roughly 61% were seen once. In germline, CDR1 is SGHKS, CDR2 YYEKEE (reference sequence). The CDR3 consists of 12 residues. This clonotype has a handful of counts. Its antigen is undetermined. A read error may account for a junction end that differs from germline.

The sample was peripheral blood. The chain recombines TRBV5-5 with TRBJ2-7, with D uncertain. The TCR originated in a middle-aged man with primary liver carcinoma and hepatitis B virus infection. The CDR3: CTSSLNGYEQYF. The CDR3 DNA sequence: TGTACCAGCAGCTTGAACGGCTACGAGCAGTACTTC. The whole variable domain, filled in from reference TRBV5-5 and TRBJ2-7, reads DAGVTQSPTHLIKTRGQQVTLRCSPISGHKSVSWYQQVLGQGPQFIFQYYEKEERGRGNFPDRFSARQFPNYSSELNVNALLLGDSALYLCTSSLNGYEQYFGPGTRLTVT.